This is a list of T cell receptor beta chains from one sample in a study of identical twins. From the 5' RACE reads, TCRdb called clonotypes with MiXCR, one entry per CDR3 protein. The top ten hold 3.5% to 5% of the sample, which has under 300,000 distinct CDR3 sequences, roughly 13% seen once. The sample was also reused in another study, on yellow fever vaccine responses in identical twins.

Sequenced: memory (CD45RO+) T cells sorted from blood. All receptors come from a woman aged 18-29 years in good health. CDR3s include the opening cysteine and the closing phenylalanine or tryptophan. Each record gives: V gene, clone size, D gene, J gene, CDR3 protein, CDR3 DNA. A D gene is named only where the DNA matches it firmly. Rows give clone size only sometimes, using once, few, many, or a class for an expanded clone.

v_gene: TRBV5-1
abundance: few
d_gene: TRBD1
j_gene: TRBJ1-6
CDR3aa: CASSPGQGLNSPLHF
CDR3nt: TGCGCCAGCAGCCCGGGACAGGGTCTGAATTCACCCCTCCACTTT

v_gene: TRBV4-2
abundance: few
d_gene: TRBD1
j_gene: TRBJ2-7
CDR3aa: CASSQVGQGRNYEQYF
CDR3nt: TGTGCCAGCAGCCAAGTCGGACAGGGGAGAAACTACGAGCAGTACTTC

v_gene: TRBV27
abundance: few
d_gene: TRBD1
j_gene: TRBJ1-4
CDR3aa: CASSLSRDRGPYEKLFF
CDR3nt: TGTGCCAGCAGTTTATCCCGGGACAGGGGGCCTTATGAAAAACTGTTTTTT

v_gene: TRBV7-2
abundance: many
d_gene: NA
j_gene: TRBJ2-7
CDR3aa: CASSKDTFAEQYF
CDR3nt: TGTGCCAGCAGCAAGGACACGTTCGCCGAGCAGTACTTC

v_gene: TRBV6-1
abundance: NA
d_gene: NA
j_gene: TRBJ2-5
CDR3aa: CASSERQQETQYF
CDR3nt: TGTGCCAGCAGTGAAAGGCAGCAAGAGACCCAGTACTTC

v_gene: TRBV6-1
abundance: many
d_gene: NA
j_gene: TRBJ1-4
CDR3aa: CASSEGFERGWLFF
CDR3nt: TGTGCCAGCAGTGAAGGATTTGAGCGGGGTTGGCTGTTTTTT

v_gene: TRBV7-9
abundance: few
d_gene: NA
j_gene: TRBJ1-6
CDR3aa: CASQPRRAGSPLHF
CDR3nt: TGTGCCAGCCAACCACGTAGGGCGGGTTCACCCCTCCACTTT

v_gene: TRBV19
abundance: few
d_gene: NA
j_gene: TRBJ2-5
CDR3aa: CASSMEGGLETQYF
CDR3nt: TGTGCCAGTAGTATGGAGGGTGGCCTAGAGACCCAGTACTTC

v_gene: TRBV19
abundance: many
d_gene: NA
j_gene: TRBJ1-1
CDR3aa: CASSSSMNTEAFF
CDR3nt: TGTGCCAGTAGTTCCAGCATGAACACTGAAGCTTTCTTT

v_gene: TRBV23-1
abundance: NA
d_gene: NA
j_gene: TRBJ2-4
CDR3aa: CASSQLWTEINLAKNIQYF
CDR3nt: TGCGCCAGCAGTCAACTATGGACAGAAATCAACCTAGCCAAAAACATTCAGTACTTC

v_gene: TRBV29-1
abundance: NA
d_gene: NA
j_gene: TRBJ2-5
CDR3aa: CSVDRTRETQYF
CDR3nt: TGCAGCGTAGACCGGACGAGGGAGACCCAGTACTTC

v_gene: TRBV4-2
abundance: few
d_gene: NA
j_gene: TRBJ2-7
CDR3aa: CASSPGESYEQYF
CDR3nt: TGTGCCAGCAGCCCCGGGGAGTCCTACGAGCAGTACTTC

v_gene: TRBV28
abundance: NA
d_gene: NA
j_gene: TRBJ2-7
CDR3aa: CATRTGPYEQYF
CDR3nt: TGTGCCACCAGAACAGGGCCCTACGAGCAGTACTTC

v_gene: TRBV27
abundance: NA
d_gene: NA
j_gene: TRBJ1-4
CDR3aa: CASSPGQPNEKLFF
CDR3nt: TGTGCCAGCAGTCCGGGGCAGCCGAATGAAAAACTGTTTTTT

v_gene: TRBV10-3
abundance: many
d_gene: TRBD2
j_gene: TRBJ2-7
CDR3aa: CAISDNTKAGGYEQYF
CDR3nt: TGTGCCATCAGCGACAACACGAAAGCGGGGGGCTACGAGCAGTACTTC

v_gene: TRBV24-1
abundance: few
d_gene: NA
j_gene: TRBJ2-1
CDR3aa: CATSDGAGIPYNEQFF
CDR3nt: TGTGCCACCAGTGATGGGGCTGGGATTCCTTACAATGAGCAGTTCTTC

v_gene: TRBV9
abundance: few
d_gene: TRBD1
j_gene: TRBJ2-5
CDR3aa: CASSRQGARETQYF
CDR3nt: TGTGCCAGCAGCAGACAGGGGGCCCGGGAGACCCAGTACTTC